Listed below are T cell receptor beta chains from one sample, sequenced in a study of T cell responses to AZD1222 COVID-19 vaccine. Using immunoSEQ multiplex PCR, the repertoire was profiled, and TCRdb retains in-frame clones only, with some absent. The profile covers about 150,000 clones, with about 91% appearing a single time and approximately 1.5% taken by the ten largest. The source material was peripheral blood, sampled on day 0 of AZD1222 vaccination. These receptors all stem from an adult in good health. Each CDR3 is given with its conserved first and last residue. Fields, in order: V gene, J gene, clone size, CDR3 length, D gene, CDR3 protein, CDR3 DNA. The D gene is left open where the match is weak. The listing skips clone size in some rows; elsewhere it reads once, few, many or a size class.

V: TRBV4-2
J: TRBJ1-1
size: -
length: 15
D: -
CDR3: CASSHGVQDDTEAFF
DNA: TGTGCCAGCAGCCATGGGGTACAGGACGATACTGAAGCTTTCTTT

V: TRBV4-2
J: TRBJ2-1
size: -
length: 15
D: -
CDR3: CASSQDRLANNEQFF
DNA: TGTGCCAGCAGCCAAGACCGGCTAGCAAACAATGAGCAGTTCTTC

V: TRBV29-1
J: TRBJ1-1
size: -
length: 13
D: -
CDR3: CSANEGVNTEAFF
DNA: TGCAGCGCCAACGAGGGCGTAAACACTGAAGCTTTCTTT

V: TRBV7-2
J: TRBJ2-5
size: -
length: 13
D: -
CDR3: CASSLDPGQTQYF
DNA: TGTGCCAGCAGCTTAGATCCGGGACAAACCCAGTACTTC

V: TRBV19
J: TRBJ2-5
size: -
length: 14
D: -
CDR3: CASSIVQTKETQYF
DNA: TGTGCCAGTAGTATAGTACAGACCAAAGAGACCCAGTACTTC

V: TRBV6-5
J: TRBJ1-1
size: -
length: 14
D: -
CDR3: CASRRDVRNTEAFF
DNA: TGTGCCAGCAGGAGGGACGTTAGGAACACTGAAGCTTTCTTT

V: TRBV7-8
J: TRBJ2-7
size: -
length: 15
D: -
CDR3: CASSLSTNPSHEQYF
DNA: TGTGCCAGCAGCTTATCGACAAATCCCTCCCACGAGCAGTACTTC

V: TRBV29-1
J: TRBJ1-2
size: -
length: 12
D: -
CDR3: CSVEDAERGYTF
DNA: TGCAGCGTTGAAGATGCAGAACGGGGCTACACCTTC

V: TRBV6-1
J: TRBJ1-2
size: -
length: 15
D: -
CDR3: CASSEEDSPNYGYTF
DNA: TGTGCCAGCAGTGAAGAGGACAGTCCTAACTATGGCTACACCTTC

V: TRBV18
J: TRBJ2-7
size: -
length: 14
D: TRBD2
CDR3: CASSPTGGPSEQYF
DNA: TGTGCCAGCTCACCCACGGGGGGGCCGAGTGAGCAGTACTTC

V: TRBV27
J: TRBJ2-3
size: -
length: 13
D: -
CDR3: CASRLFSTDTQYF
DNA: TGTGCCAGCAGGCTGTTCAGCACAGATACGCAGTATTTT

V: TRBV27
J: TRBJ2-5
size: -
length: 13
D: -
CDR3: CASSTDLWETQYF
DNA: TGTGCCAGCAGTACTGATCTCTGGGAGACCCAGTACTTC

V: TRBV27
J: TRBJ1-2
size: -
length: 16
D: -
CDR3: CASSLVSSGGAGGYTF
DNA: TGTGCCAGCAGTTTAGTTTCTTCCGGGGGCGCGGGGGGCTACACCTTC

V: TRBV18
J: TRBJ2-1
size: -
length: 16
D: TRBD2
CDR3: CASSPSLAGEGNEQFF
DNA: TGTGCCAGCTCACCGTCACTAGCGGGAGAAGGTAATGAGCAGTTCTTC

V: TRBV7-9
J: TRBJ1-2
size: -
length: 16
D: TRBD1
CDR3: CASSLQDRGLNYGYTF
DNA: TGTGCCAGCAGCTTACAGGACAGGGGGCTTAACTATGGCTACACCTTC

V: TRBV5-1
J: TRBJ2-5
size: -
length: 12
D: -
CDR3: CASSSDGETQYF
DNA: TGCGCCAGCAGCTCAGACGGAGAGACCCAGTACTTC

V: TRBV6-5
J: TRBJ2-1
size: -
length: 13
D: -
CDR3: CASSTSSYNEQFF
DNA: TGTGCCAGCAGTACAAGCTCCTACAATGAGCAGTTCTTC

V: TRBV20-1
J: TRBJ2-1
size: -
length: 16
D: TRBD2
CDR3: CSASFLAGRVNNEQFF
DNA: TGCAGTGCTAGTTTCCTAGCGGGGCGTGTGAACAATGAGCAGTTCTTC

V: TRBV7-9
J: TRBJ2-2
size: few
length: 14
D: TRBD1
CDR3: CASSRQGFTGELFF
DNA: TGTGCCAGCAGCCGACAGGGGTTCACCGGGGAGCTGTTTTTT

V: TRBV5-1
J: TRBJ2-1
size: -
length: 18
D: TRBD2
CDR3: CASSLGPSGRISYNEQFF
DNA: TGCGCCAGCAGCTTGGGCCCTAGCGGGAGAATCTCCTACAATGAGCAGTTCTTC

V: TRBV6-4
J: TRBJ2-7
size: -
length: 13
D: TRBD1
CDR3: CASSPTGGNEQYF
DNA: TGTGCCAGCAGTCCCACAGGGGGCAACGAGCAGTACTTC

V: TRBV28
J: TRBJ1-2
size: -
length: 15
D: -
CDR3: CASSQGEIINYGYTF
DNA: TGTGCCAGCAGCCAAGGGGAGATTATTAACTATGGCTACACCTTC

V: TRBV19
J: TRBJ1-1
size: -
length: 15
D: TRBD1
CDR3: CASSKQGRGSTEAFF
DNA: TGTGCCAGTAGTAAACAGGGGCGAGGAAGCACTGAAGCTTTCTTT

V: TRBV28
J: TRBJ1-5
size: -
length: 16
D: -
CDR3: CASSFPRGTDNQPQHF
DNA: TGTGCCAGCAGTTTCCCTCGAGGGACGGATAATCAGCCCCAGCATTTT

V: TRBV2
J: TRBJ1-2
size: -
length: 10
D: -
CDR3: CATRDYGYTF
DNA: TGTGCCACCCGGGACTATGGCTACACCTTC

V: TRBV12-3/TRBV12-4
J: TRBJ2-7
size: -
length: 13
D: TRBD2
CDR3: CASSLGTSGATCF
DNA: TGTGCCAGCAGCCTTGGGACTAGCGGAGCCACCTGCTTC

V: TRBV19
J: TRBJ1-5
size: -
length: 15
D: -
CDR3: CASSLGAHSNQPQHF
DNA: TGTGCCAGTAGTCTGGGGGCACATAGCAATCAGCCCCAGCATTTT

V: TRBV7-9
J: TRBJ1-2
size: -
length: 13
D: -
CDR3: CASSLLRGLGYTF
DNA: TGTGCCAGCAGCCTTCTGCGGGGGCTCGGCTACACCTTC

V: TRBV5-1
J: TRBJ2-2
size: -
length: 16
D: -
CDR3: CASSLDRGLVSGELFF
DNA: TGCGCCAGCAGCTTGGATCGGGGGCTGGTTTCAGGGGAGCTGTTTTTT

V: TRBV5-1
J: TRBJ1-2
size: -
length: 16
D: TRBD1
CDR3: CASGRGDRGANYGYTF
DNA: TGCGCCAGCGGCAGGGGCGACAGGGGGGCTAACTATGGCTACACCTTC

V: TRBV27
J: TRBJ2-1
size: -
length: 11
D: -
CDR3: CASSGYNEQFF
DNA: TGTGCCAGCAGCGGCTACAATGAGCAGTTCTTC

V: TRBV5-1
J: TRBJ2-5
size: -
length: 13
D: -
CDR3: CASSSDREETQYF
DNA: TGCGCCAGCAGCTCGGACAGAGAAGAGACCCAGTACTTC

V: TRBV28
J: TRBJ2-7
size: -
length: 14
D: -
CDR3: CASSPSGSSYEQYF
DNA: TGTGCCAGCAGTCCCTCTGGATCCTCCTACGAGCAGTACTTC

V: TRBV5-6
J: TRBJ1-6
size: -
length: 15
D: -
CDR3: CASSLTGLANSPLHF
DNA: TGTGCCAGCAGCTTGACAGGGTTGGCTAATTCACCCCTCCACTTT

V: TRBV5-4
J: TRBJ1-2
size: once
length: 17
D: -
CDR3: CASSSQSSTQGKDGYTF
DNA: TGTGCCAGCAGCTCCCAAAGTTCGACACAGGGAAAGGATGGCTACACCTTC

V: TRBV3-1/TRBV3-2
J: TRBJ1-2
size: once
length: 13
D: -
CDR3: CASSPGQSYGYTF
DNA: TGTGCCAGCAGCCCCGGACAAAGCTATGGCTACACCTTC

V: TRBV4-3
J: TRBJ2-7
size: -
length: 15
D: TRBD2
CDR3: CASSPIAGGPGEQYF
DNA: TGCGCCAGCAGCCCTATAGCGGGGGGGCCGGGTGAGCAGTACTTC

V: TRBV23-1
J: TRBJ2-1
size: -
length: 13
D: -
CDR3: CASPPAWGNEQFF
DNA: TGCGCCAGCCCCCCCGCGTGGGGCAATGAGCAGTTCTTC

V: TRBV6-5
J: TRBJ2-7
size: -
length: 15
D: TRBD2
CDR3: CASSASGRITYEQYF
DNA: TGTGCCAGCAGCGCTAGCGGGAGGATCACCTACGAGCAGTACTTC

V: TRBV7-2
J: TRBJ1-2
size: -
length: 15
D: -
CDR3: CASSLVGVGNYGYTF
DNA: TGTGCCAGCAGCTTAGTGGGGGTTGGTAACTATGGCTACACCTTC

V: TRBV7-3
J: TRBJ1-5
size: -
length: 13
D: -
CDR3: CASSLGGWQPQHF
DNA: TGTGCCAGCAGCTTAGGGGGGTGGCAGCCCCAGCATTTT

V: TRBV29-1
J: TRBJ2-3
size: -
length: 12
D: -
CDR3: CSVESQTDTQYF
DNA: TGCAGCGTTGAGAGCCAGACAGATACGCAGTATTTT

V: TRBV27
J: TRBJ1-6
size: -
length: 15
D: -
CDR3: CASTVLGEANSPLHF
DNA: TGTGCCAGCACCGTTCTTGGGGAGGCGAATTCACCCCTCCACTTT

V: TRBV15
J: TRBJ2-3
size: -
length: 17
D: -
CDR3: CATSREGGWRSPDTQYF
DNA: TGTGCCACCAGCAGAGAGGGGGGCTGGCGTAGCCCAGATACGCAGTATTTT

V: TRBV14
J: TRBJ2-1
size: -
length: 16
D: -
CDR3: CASSQEGGYFYNEQFF
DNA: TGTGCCAGCAGCCAAGAAGGAGGGTACTTTTACAATGAGCAGTTCTTC

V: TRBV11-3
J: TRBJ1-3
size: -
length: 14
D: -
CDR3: CASSREVSGNTIYF
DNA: TGTGCCAGCAGCCGCGAGGTCTCTGGAAACACCATATATTTT

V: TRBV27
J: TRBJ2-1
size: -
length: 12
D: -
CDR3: CASSFQWDEQFF
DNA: TGTGCCAGCAGTTTCCAGTGGGATGAGCAGTTCTTC